What follows are 25 T cell receptor beta chains derived from one specimen sequenced in a study of low-dose radiotherapy and immunotherapy resistance in tumors. The time point denotes: before trial treatment. cDNA synthesis used a TRAV/TRBV-specific primer set for both chains. Over roughly 20 PCR cycles, TCRs were amplified from a constant-region primer and V-primer adapter. TCRdb re-derived calls from the reads in MiXCR, one entry per CDR3 protein. The table includes more than 50,000 distinct CDR3 sequences, approximately 25% detected once. The sample consisted of PBMCs, taken before treatment. These receptors all come from a male donor with rectosigmoid adenocarcinoma.

Many counts were recorded for this clonotype. The chain uses TRBV6-6 and TRBJ2-7; 9 bases are shared with TRBD2. The germline V gene encodes CDR1 MNHNY and CDR2 SVGAGI (reference sequence). V shed 5 bases and J 3 bases; nucleotides not matched to a gene: 2. The CDR3 is 13 residues long. CDR3 nucleotides: TGTGCCAGCAGTCGACTAGCGGACTACGAGCAGTACTTC. It is translated as CASSRLADYEQYF.

Regarding this clonotype: A far bigger clonotype differs at one base, so this is likely a read error. The chain has TRBV12-3 or TRBV12-4 and TRBJ2-1, with TRBD1 matching 8 bases. The CDR3 has 14 amino acids. Losses at the gene ends were 2 bases for V and 10 bases for J; bases not matched to a gene: 7. CDR3 DNA: TGTGCCAGCAGTTTACAGGGGGCATTGGGCGAGCAGTTCTTC. It encodes CASSLQGALGEQFF.

This clonotype was found many times. This chain joins TRBV29-1 and TRBJ2-7; D is undetermined. Germline loops: CDR1 SQVTM, CDR2 ANQGSEA. Deletions cut 0 bases from V and 5 bases from J, with 5 bases between. This CDR3 spans 11 amino acids. In DNA, the CDR3 is TGCAGCGTTGAAGATTACGACGAGCAGTACTTC. This gives the protein CSVEDYDEQYF.

This clonotype was counted ten times or more. The chain links TRBV27 to TRBJ1-4; 10 bases align to TRBD1. CDR3 size: 14 residues. The germline V gene has CDR1 MNHEY and CDR2 SMNVEV (reference sequence). Unmatched junction bases numbered 5, after V lost 6 bases and J lost 7 bases. The CDR3 sequence is CASSSDRGREKLFF. DNA for the CDR3: TGTGCCAGCAGCTCTGACAGGGGGCGTGAAAAACTGTTTTTT.

This clonotype was recorded many times. The chain couples TRBV4-3 to TRBJ2-3, with TRBD2 as a possible D gene (7 bases). The CDR3 is 16 residues long. V was cut by 1 base and J by 0 bases, with 11 bases left in between. Germline-derived CDR1 and CDR2 are LGHNA and YSLEER. CDR3 bases: TGCGCCAGCAGCCAAGCGGGGGGCGGGAGCACAGATACGCAGTATTTT. Translated: CASSQAGGGSTDTQYF.

This sequence joins TRBV5-4 and TRBJ2-3; D is tentatively TRBD1 or TRBD2 (5 bases each). Looked up from germline, CDR1 is SGHNT and CDR2 is YYREEE (reference sequence). The CDR3 contains 13 residues. V was cut by 4 bases and J by 6 bases, with 12 bases left in between. The CDR3 region has the DNA TGTGCCAGCAGCAGGGACCCGTTGGATACGCAGTATTTT. Translation: CASSRDPLDTQYF.

This clonotype was seen many times. The gene calls are TRBV7-2 and TRBJ2-1; D gene unclear. The germline V and J ends were trimmed by 5 bases and 0 bases, with 11 bases remaining between them. The length of the CDR3 is 15 residues. Per the germline V gene, CDR1 is SGHTA and CDR2 is FQGNSA. The CDR3 spells CASSVDSSSYNEQFF. The CDR3 DNA follows: TGTGCCAGCAGCGTAGACTCGAGCTCCTACAATGAGCAGTTCTTC.

Ten or more counts support this clonotype. The chain links TRBV4-3 to TRBJ2-1, with D maybe TRBD2 (6 bases). The CDR3 consists of 15 residues. With 8 bases removed from V and 5 bases from J, the gap between germline ends came to 19 bases. Germline CDR1 reads LGHNA; CDR2 reads YSLEER. The CDR3 DNA reads as TGCGCCAGCGCATCAGGAGGGGAGTACAACAATGAGCAGTTCTTC. This codes for CASASGGEYNNEQFF.

Ten or more counts support this clonotype. The chain employs TRBV2 and TRBJ2-1; 10 positions match TRBD2. Germline lookup yields CDR1 SNHLY and CDR2 FYNNEI. Trimming removed 2 bases from V and 0 bases from J; junction bases left unmatched: 10. There are 19 residues in the CDR3. The CDR3 reads CASSESERGGYSSYNEQFF. Here the CDR3 DNA reads TGTGCCAGCAGTGAAAGTGAGCGGGGGGGGTATAGCTCCTACAATGAGCAGTTCTTC.

Notes on this clonotype: The germline gene is not matched at one end of the junction; a read error may be the cause. This sequence joins TRBV13 and TRBJ2-6; D uncertain. Germline V lookup: CDR1 PRHDT, CDR2 FYEKMQ (reference sequence). The CDR3 contains 15 residues. CDR3 sequence (DNA): TGTGTCAGCAGCTCCGTAGAGTCTGGGGCCAACGTCCTGACTTTC. This encodes CVSSSVESGANVLTF.

This clonotype was counted ten times or more. Compared with germline, one end of the junction differs, possibly owing to a read error. DNA for the CDR3: TGTGCCAGCAGCGTAGACAGCTACAATGAGCAGTTCTTC. Its protein product is CASSVDSYNEQFF. The gene calls are TRBV11-3 and TRBJ2-1; tentative D call: TRBD1 (5 bases). The V gene's germline CDR1 is SGHNT and CDR2 YENEEA. The CDR3 has 13 residues.

A note on this clonotype: With only one base between it and a far larger clone, this is likely a read error. CDR3: CASSEWGAEQYF. The CDR3 DNA sequence: TGTGCCAGCAGCGAGTGGGGGGCTGAGCAGTACTTC. V is TRBV6-2 or TRBV6-3 and J is TRBJ2-7; D possibly uses TRBD1 or TRBD2 (6 bases each). The V gene's germline CDR1 is MNHEY and CDR2 SVGEGT. V lost 6 bases and J 7 bases, leaving 13 bases between the germline ends. The CDR3 extends over 12 amino acids.

This clonotype was observed many times. The CDR3 coding sequence is TGTGCCAGCAGCTTAGAACCGGGGGATGAGCAGTTCTTC. Translating gives CASSLEPGDEQFF. The chain carries TRBV7-6 and TRBJ2-1, with a tentative D call TRBD2 (6 bases). The CDR3 has 13 residues. CDR1 and CDR2 (germline): SGHVS, FNYEAQ. Trimming pared 1 base from V and 8 bases from J, leaving 9 bases between. Combining the CDR3 with reference TRBV7-6 and TRBJ2-1 gives the whole variable domain GAGVSQSPRYKVTKRGQDVALRCDPISGHVSLYWYRQALGQGPEFLTYFNYEAQQDKSGLPNDRFSAERPEGSISTLTIQRTEQRDSAMYRCASSLEPGDEQFFGPGTRLTVL.

This clonotype came up a few times. A much larger clone is a single base away; this may be a read error. This chain connects TRBV7-9 to TRBJ1-1, with 8 bases matching TRBD1. Germline V gives CDR1 SEHNR, CDR2 FQNEAQ (reference sequence). V was pared by 6 bases and J by 7 bases, with 7 bases of the junction left unmatched. The CDR3 sequence is 13 residues long. In DNA form, the CDR3 reads TGTGCCAGCAGGGATACAGGGGGACATGAAGCTTTCTTT. It translates to CASRDTGGHEAFF.

This clonotype has a count of ten or more. The rearrangement joins TRBV4-3 to TRBJ1-6; D ambiguous. CDR1 is LGHNA, CDR2 YSLEER, per germline. This CDR3 region has 14 residues. V was pared by 1 base and J by 8 bases, with 9 bases between. CDR3 in amino acids: CASSQVEEYSPLHF. In nucleotides, the CDR3 is TGCGCCAGCAGCCAAGTCGAGGAGTATTCACCCCTCCACTTT.

This clonotype occurred many times. CDR3 loop: CASSSVIRGEQYF. The DNA for the CDR3 is TGTGCCAGCAGCTCCGTCATTCGAGGCGAGCAGTACTTC. J is TRBJ2-7 and V is TRBV5-6; D gene ambiguous. CDR3 size: 13 residues. Germline V CDR1 and CDR2: SGHDT, YYEEEE. Trimming pared 3 bases from V and 6 bases from J, leaving 13 bases between. The full variable domain, with the rest looked up from reference TRBV5-6 and TRBJ2-7, is DAGVTQSPTHLIKTRGQQVTLRCSPKSGHDTVSWYQQALGQGPQFIFQYYEEEERQRGNFPDRFSGHQFPNYSSELNVNALLLGDSALYLCASSSVIRGEQYFGPGTRLTVT.

In the case of this clonotype: This probably arose from a read error, given a far larger clone one base away. The chain recombines TRBV3-1 with TRBJ2-7, with TRBD2 matching 9 bases. Germline CDR1 is LGHDT and CDR2 is YNNKEL (reference sequence). CDR3 size: 16 residues. V shed 0 bases and J 7 bases; nucleotides not matched to a gene: 10. This CDR3 reads CASSQEREGVYNEQYF. In DNA, the CDR3 is TGTGCCAGCAGCCAAGAGCGGGAGGGAGTTTACAATGAGCAGTACTTC.

This chain uses TRBV6-8 with TRBJ2-1; 7 nucleotides align to TRBD1. Germline V gene lookup returns CDR1 MNHGY and CDR2 SAAAGT. The CDR3 is 13 amino acids. V was clipped by 6 bases and J by 8 bases; unmatched bases: 7. CDR3 sequence: CASSENRGDEQFF. DNA of the CDR3: TGTGCCAGCAGCGAAAACAGGGGAGATGAGCAGTTCTTC.

Regarding this clonotype: No DNA is shown, since the ends of the CDR3 on it are uncertain; the CDR3 is the one TCRdb lists. The chain is built from TRBV5-1 and TRBJ2-7; the table's D call TRBD1 went unverified against the DNA. From germline, CDR1 is SGHRS and CDR2 YFSETQ. Termini included, the CDR3 measures 21 amino acids. This chain's CDR3 is CASSFYICSAFRTGENYEQYF.

This clonotype occurred a few times. A far bigger clonotype differs at one base, so this is likely a read error. This chain links TRBV7-2 with TRBJ2-7, with 11 bases matching TRBD2. The CDR3 runs 17 residues. The V segment lost 3 bases and the J segment 7 bases; nucleotides outside the gene matches: 14. Germline V gives CDR1 SGHTA, CDR2 FQGNSA. CDR3 bases: TGTGCCAGCAGCTTTCAAATTAGCGGGGGGGAGAGCAATGAGCAGTACTTC. This gives the protein CASSFQISGGESNEQYF.

As regards this clonotype: A far larger clone is one nucleotide away, so this likely arose from a read error. The chain has TRBV12-3 or TRBV12-4 and TRBJ1-1; D is unclear. V was shortened by 5 bases and J by 4 bases, with 14 bases between the two germline ends. The CDR3 has 14 amino acids. CDR3 amino acids: CASSDGRVATEAFF. CDR3 nucleotides: TGTGCCAGCAGTGACGGAAGGGTTGCCACTGAAGCTTTCTTT.

This clonotype has at least ten counts. This chain links TRBV20-1 with TRBJ2-1, with TRBD1 identical over 8 bases. From germline, CDR1 is DFQATT and CDR2 SNEGSKA (reference sequence). V trimming: 6 bases; J trimming: 3 bases; junction bases outside the gene matches: 10. This CDR3 region has 15 residues. The CDR3: CSATQGASDYNEQFF. The CDR3 nucleotides read TGCAGTGCCACTCAGGGGGCTAGCGACTACAATGAGCAGTTCTTC.

This clonotype was seen at least ten times. The chain combines TRBV14 with TRBJ1-2; D gene unclear. V lost 0 bases, J lost 2 bases, and 7 bases lay in between. The CDR3 contains 14 residues. Per the germline V gene, CDR1 is SGHDN and CDR2 is FVKESK. The CDR3 DNA reads as TGTGCCAGCAGCCAAGAGGACCCGAACTATGGCTACACCTTC. It is translated as CASSQEDPNYGYTF. Drawing the rest from reference TRBV14 and TRBJ1-2, the complete variable domain is EAGVTQFPSHSVIEKGQTVTLRCDPISGHDNLYWYRRVMGKEIKFLLHFVKESKQDESGMPNNRFLAERTGGTYSTLKVQPAELEDSGVYFCASSQEDPNYGYTFGSGTRLTVV.

The V call is TRBV24-1, the J call TRBJ2-2; D is ambiguous. The CDR3 contains 16 residues. Germline CDR1 reads KGHDR; CDR2 reads SFDVKD. V was trimmed by 2 bases and J by 2 bases, leaving 11 bases between them. The CDR3 coding sequence is TGTGCCACCAGTGATTATCCGGGCCGAAACACCGGGGAGCTGTTTTTT. It codes for CATSDYPGRNTGELFF.

The rearrangement joins TRBV6-2 or TRBV6-3 to TRBJ2-3; no reliable D call. Trimming cost V 0 bases and J 5 bases, with 12 bases left between them. Germline values: CDR1 MNHEY, CDR2 SVGEGT. The CDR3 has 15 amino acids. The CDR3: CASSYSGPFRDTQYF. CDR3 nucleotides: TGTGCCAGCAGTTACTCCGGACCTTTCAGAGATACGCAGTATTTT.